The 10 T cell receptor beta chains listed next were all sequenced from one sample in a study of blood T cell repertoires in COVID-19. Generated by immunoSEQ multiplex PCR, the TCRdb table keeps only in-frame clones and is missing some. In the table there are some 72,000 clones, 65% to 85% of which are singletons. Material: peripheral blood. The source is a man in his forties or fifties with COVID-19, enrolled during active disease.

The gene calls are TRBV6-1 and TRBJ2-1; weak D call: TRBD1 (5 bases). Trimming cost V 2 bases and J 9 bases, with 17 bases left between them. Germline loops: CDR1 MNHNS, CDR2 SASEGT. This CDR3 is built from 15 residues. CDR3 sequence: CASSELATGWGEQFF. The CDR3 nucleotides read TGTGCCAGCAGTGAATTGGCTACAGGATGGGGTGAGCAGTTCTTC.

This chain connects TRBV19 to TRBJ1-2, with 8 bases fitting TRBD1. The CDR3 covers 14 residues. Germline assignment: CDR1 LNHDA and CDR2 SQIVND (reference sequence). J was trimmed by 3 bases and V by 7 bases; bases with no gene match: 7. The CDR3 loop is CASTPDRGDYGYTF. In DNA, the CDR3 is TGTGCCAGTACCCCAGACAGGGGCGACTATGGCTACACCTTC.

The chain has TRBV6-2 or TRBV6-3 and TRBJ1-1; D ambiguous. This CDR3 has 15 residues. V was cut by 5 bases and J by 3 bases, with 16 bases left in between. The V gene's germline CDR1 is MNHEY and CDR2 SVGEGT. CDR3 sequence: CASSSAHQLYTEAFF. The CDR3 DNA is TGTGCCAGCAGTAGCGCACACCAGCTTTACACTGAAGCTTTCTTT.

J is TRBJ1-1 and V is TRBV7-8; D not resolved. This CDR3 region has 13 residues. V shed 2 bases and J shed 2 bases, with 6 bases lying between them. From germline, CDR1 is SGHVS and CDR2 FQNEAQ. The chain's CDR3 is CASSLSGNTEAFF. For the CDR3, the DNA is TGTGCCAGCAGCTTATCGGGTAACACTGAAGCTTTCTTT. Variable domain in full (rest from reference TRBV7-8 and TRBJ1-1): GAGVSQSPRYKVAKRGQDVALRCDPISGHVSLFWYQQALGQGPEFLTYFQNEAQLDKSGLPSDRFFAERPEGSVSTLKIQRTQQEDSAVYLCASSLSGNTEAFFGQGTRLTVV.

In this sample, this clone turned up a few times. V usage is TRBV14 and J usage is TRBJ1-2; a weak D match, TRBD1 (5 bases). CDR3 length: 12 residues. CDR1 is SGHDN, CDR2 FVKESK, per germline. Trimming left V 6 bases short and J 8 bases short, with 13 bases between. The CDR3 DNA reads as TGTGCCAGCAGTTACATGGGGGGAGGCTACACCTTC. Translation: CASSYMGGGYTF.

The rearrangement joins TRBV7-9 to TRBJ1-1; weak D call: TRBD1 (5 bases). The length of the CDR3 is 14 residues. Germline V gene data show CDR1 as SEHNR and CDR2 as FQNEAQ (reference sequence). The V and J ends lost 5 bases and 0 bases respectively, with 10 bases between them. The CDR3 DNA is TGTGCCAGCAGCGCCAGGGTCATGAACACTGAAGCTTTCTTT. Translation: CASSARVMNTEAFF.

This chain uses TRBV29-1 with TRBJ1-1; D is unresolved. The V end lost 5 bases, the J end lost 7 bases, and 17 bases lay between the germline ends. The CDR3 covers 13 residues. From germline, CDR1 is SQVTM and CDR2 ANQGSEA. The CDR3 DNA is TGCAGCGTTAGTTGGGTGGAGGGCGTTGAAGCTTTCTTT. Translating gives CSVSWVEGVEAFF.

The chain has TRBV28 and TRBJ1-4; TRBD1 matches at 10 bases. J was trimmed by 0 bases and V by 5 bases; bases with no gene match: 3. Germline-derived CDR1 and CDR2 are MDHEN and SYDVKM. This CDR3 is 16 amino acids long. The CDR3 DNA sequence: TGTGCCAGCAGTCTTGGACAGGGGGCAACTAATGAAAAACTGTTTTTT. It translates to CASSLGQGATNEKLFF.

This chain uses TRBV28 with TRBJ2-3; D is uncertain. CDR3 size: 11 residues. The germline CDR1 and CDR2 sequences are MDHEN and SYDVKM. Trimming removed 5 bases from V and 4 bases from J, with 4 bases in between. The DNA of the CDR3 is TGTGCCAGCAGTACGGCAGATACGCAGTATTTT. Translated, it gives CASSTADTQYF. The variable domain in full, with the rest retrieved from reference TRBV28 and TRBJ2-3, is DVKVTQSSRYLVKRTGEKVFLECVQDMDHENMFWYRQDPGLGLRLIYFSYDVKMKEKGDIPEGYSVSREKKERFSLILESASTNQTSMYLCASSTADTQYFGPGTRLTVL.

The chain carries TRBV5-6 and TRBJ2-1, with 9 bases lining up with TRBD1. The germline gives CDR1 SGHDT, CDR2 YYEEEE. V shed 4 bases and J 4 bases; nucleotides not matched to a gene: 6. The CDR3 has 15 amino acids. CDR3 nucleotides: TGTGCCAGCAGCCTGAAGACAGGGGGATACAATGAGCAGTTCTTC. Its protein is CASSLKTGGYNEQFF. Full variable domain (rest looked up from reference TRBV5-6 and TRBJ2-1): DAGVTQSPTHLIKTRGQQVTLRCSPKSGHDTVSWYQQALGQGPQFIFQYYEEEERQRGNFPDRFSGHQFPNYSSELNVNALLLGDSALYLCASSLKTGGYNEQFFGPGTRLTVL.